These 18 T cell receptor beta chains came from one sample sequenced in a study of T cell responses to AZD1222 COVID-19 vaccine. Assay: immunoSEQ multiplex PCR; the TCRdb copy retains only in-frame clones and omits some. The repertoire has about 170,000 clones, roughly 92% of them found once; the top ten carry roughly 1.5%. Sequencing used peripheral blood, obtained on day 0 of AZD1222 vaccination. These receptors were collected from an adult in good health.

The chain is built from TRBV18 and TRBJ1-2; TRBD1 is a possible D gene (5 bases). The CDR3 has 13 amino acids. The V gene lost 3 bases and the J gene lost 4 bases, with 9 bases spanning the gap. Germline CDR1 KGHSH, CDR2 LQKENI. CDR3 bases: TGTGCCAGCTCACCGGACAAATCCTATGGCTACACCTTC. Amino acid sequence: CASSPDKSYGYTF.

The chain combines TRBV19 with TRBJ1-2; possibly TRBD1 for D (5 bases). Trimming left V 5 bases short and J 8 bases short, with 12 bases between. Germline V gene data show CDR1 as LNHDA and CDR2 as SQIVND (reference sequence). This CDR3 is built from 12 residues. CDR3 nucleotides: TGTGCCAGTAGTTGGGCAGGGCTCGGCTACACCTTC. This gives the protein CASSWAGLGYTF.

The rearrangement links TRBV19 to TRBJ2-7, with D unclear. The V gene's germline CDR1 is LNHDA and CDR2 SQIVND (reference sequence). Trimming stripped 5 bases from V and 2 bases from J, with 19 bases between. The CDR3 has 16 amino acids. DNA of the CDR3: TGTGCCAGTAGTCCCTTTGGTTCGGGCCTGACCTACGAGCAGTACTTC. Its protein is CASSPFGSGLTYEQYF.

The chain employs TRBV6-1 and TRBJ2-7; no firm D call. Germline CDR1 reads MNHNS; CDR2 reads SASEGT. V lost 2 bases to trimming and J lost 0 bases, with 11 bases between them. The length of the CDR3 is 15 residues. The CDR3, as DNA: TGTGCCAGCAGTGAAAGGTCCCCAGGCTCCTACGAGCAGTACTTC. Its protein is CASSERSPGSYEQYF.

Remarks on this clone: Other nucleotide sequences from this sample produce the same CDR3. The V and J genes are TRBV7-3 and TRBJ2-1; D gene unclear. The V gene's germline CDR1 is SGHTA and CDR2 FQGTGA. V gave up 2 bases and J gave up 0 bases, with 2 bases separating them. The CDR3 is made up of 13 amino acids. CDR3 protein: CASSLDSYNEQFF. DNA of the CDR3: TGTGCCAGCAGCTTAGACTCCTACAATGAGCAGTTCTTC. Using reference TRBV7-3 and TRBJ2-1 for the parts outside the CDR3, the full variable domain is GAGVSQTPSNKVTEKGKYVELRCDPISGHTALYWYRQSLGQGPEFLIYFQGTGAADDSGLPNDRFFAVRPEGSVSTLKIQRTERGDSAVYLCASSLDSYNEQFFGPGTRLTVL.

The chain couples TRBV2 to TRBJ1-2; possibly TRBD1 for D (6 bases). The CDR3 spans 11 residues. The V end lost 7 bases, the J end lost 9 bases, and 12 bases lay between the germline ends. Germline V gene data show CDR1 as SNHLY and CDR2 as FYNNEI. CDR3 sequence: CASTVDSSYTF. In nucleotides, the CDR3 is TGTGCCAGCACCGTGGACAGTAGCTACACCTTC. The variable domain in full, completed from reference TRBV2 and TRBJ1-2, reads EPEVTQTPSHQVTQMGQEVILRCVPISNHLYFYWYRQILGQKVEFLVSFYNNEISEKSEIFDDQFSVERPDGSNFTLKIRSTKLEDSAMYFCASTVDSSYTFGSGTRLTVV.

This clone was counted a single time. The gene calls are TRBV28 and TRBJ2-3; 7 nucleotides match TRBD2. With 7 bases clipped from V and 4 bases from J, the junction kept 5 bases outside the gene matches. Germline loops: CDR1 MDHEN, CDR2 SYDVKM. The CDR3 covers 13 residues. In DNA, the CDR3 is TGTGCCAGCAAGCCTAGCGGCCCAGATACGCAGTATTTT. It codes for CASKPSGPDTQYF. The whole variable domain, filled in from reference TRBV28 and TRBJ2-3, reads DVKVTQSSRYLVKRTGEKVFLECVQDMDHENMFWYRQDPGLGLRLIYFSYDVKMKEKGDIPEGYSVSREKKERFSLILESASTNQTSMYLCASKPSGPDTQYFGPGTRLTVL.

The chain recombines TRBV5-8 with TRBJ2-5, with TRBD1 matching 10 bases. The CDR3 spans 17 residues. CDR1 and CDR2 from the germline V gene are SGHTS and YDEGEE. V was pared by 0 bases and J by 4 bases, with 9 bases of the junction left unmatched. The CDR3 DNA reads TGTGCCAGCAGCTTGGTTGGGACAGGGGATCGCTCAGAGACCCAGTACTTC. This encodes CASSLVGTGDRSETQYF.

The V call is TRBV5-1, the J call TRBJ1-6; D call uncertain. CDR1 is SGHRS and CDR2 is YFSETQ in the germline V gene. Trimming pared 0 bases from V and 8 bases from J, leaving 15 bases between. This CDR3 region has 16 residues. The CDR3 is CASSLGSVQVYSPLHF. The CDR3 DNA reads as TGCGCCAGCAGCTTGGGGTCGGTCCAGGTTTATTCACCCCTCCACTTT. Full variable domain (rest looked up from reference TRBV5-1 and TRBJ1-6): KAGVTQTPRYLIKTRGQQVTLSCSPISGHRSVSWYQQTPGQGLQFLFEYFSETQRNKGNFPGRFSGRQFSNSRSEMNVSTLELGDSALYLCASSLGSVQVYSPLHFGNGTRLTVT.

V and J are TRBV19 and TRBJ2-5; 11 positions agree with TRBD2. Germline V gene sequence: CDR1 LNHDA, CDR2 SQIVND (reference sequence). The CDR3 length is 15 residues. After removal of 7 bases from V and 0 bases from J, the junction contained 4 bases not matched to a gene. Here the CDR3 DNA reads TGTGCCAGTACCGCGGGACTAGCGGACCAAGAGACCCAGTACTTC. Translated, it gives CASTAGLADQETQYF.

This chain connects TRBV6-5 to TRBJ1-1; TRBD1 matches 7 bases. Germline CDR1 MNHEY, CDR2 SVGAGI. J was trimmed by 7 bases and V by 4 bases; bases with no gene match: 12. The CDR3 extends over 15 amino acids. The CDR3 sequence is CASSSWTGLRSEAFF. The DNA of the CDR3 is TGTGCCAGCAGTTCCTGGACAGGTCTAAGGAGTGAAGCTTTCTTT.

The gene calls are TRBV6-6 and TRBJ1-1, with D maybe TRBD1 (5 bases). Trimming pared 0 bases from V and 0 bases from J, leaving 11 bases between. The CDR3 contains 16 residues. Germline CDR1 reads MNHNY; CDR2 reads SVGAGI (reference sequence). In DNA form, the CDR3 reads TGTGCCAGCAGTTACTCGTGGGGGAGGGTGAACACTGAAGCTTTCTTT. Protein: CASSYSWGRVNTEAFF.

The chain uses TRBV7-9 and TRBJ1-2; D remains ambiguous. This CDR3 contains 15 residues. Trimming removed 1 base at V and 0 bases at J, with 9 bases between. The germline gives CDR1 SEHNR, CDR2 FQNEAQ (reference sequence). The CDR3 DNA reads TGTGCCAGCAGCTTAGTAGAGAGAGCTAACTATGGCTACACCTTC. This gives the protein CASSLVERANYGYTF.

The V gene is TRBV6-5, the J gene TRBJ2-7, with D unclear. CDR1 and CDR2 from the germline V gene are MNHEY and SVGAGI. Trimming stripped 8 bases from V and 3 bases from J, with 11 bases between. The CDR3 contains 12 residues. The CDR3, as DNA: TGTGCCAGCGGACGGAAGCACTACGAGCAGTACTTC. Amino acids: CASGRKHYEQYF.

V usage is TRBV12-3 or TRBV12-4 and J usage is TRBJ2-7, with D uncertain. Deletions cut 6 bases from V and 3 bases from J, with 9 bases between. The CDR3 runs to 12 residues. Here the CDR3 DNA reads TGTGCCAGCAGCCTTCTGGACTACGAGCAGTACTTC. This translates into CASSLLDYEQYF.

The CDR3 loop is CASSIDGWDNTDTQYF. The CDR3 nucleotides are TGTGCCAGTAGTATAGATGGGTGGGACAACACAGATACGCAGTATTTT. V usage is TRBV19 and J usage is TRBJ2-3; a possible D gene is TRBD1 (6 bases). Between the trimmed V and J ends, which lost 0 bases and 2 bases, there was a span of 12 bases. Germline CDR1 and CDR2: LNHDA and SQIVND (reference sequence). This CDR3 comprises 16 residues.

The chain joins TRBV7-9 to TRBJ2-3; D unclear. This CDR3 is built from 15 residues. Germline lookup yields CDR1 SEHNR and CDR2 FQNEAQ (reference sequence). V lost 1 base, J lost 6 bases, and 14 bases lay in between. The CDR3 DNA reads TGTGCCAGCAGCTTAGGGCAGGCCCAGCTGGATACGCAGTATTTT. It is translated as CASSLGQAQLDTQYF.

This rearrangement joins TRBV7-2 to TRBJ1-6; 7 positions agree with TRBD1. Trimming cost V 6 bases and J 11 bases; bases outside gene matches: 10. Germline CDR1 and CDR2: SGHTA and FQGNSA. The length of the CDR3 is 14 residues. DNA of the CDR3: TGTGCCAGCAGAAAAGAGGGGGCCGGGGCACCCCTCCACTTT. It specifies CASRKEGAGAPLHF.